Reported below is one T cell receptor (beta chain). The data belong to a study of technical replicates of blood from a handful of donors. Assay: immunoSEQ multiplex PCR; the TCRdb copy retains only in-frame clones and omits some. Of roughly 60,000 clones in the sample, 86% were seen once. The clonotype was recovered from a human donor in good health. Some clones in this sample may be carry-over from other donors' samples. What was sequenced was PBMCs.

The chain's CDR3 is CASSQVGTGRNSPLHF. DNA of the CDR3: TGCGCCAGCAGCCAAGTGGGGACAGGGCGGAATTCACCCCTCCACTTT. The chain has TRBV4-1 and TRBJ1-6; 9 bases match TRBD1. Germline V gene lookup returns CDR1 MGHRA and CDR2 YSYEKL. V lost 1 base, J lost 7 bases, and 5 bases stayed unmatched. The CDR3 contains 16 residues.